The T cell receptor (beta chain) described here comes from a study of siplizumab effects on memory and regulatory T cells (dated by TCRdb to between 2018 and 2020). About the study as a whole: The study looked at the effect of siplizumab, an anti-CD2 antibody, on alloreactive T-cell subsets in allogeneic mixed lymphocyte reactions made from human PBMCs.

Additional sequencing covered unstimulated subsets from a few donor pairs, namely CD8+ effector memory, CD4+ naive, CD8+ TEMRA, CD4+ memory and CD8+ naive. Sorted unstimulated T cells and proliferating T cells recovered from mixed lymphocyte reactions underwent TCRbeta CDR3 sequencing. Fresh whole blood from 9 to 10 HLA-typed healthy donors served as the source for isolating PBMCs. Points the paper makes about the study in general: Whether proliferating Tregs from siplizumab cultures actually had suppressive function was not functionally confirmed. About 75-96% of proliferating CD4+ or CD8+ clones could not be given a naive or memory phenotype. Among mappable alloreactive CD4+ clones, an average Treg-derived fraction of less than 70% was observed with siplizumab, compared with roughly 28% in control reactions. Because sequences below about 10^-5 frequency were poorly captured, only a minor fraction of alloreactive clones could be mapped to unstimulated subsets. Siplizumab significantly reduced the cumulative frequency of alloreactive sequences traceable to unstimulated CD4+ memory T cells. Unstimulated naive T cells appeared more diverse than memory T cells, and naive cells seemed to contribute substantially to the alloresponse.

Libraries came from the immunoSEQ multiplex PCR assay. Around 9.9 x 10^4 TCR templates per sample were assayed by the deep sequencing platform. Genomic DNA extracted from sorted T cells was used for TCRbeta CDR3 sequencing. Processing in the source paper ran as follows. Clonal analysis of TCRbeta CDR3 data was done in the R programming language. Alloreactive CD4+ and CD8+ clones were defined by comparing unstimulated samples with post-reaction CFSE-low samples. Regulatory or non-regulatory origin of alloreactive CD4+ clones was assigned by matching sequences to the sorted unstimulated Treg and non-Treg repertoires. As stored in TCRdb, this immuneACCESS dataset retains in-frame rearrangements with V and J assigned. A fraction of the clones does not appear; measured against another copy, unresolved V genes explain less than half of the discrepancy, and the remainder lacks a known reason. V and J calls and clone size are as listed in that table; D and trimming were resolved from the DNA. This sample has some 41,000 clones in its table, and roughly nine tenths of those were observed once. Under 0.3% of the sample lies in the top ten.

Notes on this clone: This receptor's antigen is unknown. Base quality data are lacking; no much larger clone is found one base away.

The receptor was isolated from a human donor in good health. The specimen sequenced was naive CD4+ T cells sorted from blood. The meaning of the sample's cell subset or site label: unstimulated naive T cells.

At the DNA level, the sequence is TGTGCCAGCAGTTACCGACAGGGGGCGAGGAATTCACCCCTCCACTTT. This yields the protein CASSYRQGARNSPLHF. In this chain, TRBV6-5 is recombined with TRBJ1-6; 10 bases in between match TRBD1. Reading from cysteine to phenylalanine, the CDR3 counts 16 amino acids. Kept here is only the CDR3 DNA, which spans 48 bases and is read in frame from base 1. CDR1 MNHEY and CDR2 SVGAGI were looked up in the germline V gene. Here V drops 2 bases and J drops 7 bases, and the junction holds 5 bases not matched to any gene.